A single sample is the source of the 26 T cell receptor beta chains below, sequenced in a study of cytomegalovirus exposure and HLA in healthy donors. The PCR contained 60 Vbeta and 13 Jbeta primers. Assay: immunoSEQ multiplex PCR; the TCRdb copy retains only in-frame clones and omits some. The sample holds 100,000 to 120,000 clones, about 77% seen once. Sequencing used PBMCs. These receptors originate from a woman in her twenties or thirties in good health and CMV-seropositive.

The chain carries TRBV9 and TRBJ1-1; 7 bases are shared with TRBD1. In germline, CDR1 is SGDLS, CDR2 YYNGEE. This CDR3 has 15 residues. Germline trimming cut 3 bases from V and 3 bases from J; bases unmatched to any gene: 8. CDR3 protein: CASSGPGGWDTEAFF. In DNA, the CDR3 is TGTGCCAGCAGCGGCCCAGGGGGGTGGGACACTGAAGCTTTCTTT.

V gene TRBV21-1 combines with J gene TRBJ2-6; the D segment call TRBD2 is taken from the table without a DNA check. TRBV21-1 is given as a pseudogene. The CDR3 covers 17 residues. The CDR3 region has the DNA TGTGCCAGGAAGGGAGTATGGTCTTACTCTGGGGCCAACGTCCTGACTTTC. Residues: CARKGVWSYSGANVLTF.

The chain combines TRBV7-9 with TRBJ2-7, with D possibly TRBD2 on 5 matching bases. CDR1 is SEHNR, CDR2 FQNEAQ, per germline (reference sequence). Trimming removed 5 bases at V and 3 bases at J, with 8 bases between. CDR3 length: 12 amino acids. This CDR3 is CASSQDFYEQYF. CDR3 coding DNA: TGTGCCAGCAGCCAGGACTTCTACGAGCAGTACTTC.

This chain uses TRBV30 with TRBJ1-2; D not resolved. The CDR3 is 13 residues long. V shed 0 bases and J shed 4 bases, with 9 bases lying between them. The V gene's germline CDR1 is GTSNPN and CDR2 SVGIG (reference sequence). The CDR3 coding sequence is TGTGCCTGGAGTGTACACGGAGGCTATGGCTACACCTTC. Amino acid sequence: CAWSVHGGYGYTF.

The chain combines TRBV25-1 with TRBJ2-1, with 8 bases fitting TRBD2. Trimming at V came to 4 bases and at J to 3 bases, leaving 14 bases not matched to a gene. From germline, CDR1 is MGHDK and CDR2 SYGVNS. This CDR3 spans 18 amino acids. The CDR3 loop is CASSAAPGLGRYYNEQFF. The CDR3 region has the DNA TGTGCCAGCAGTGCAGCCCCGGGACTAGGCAGATACTACAATGAGCAGTTCTTC.

The CDR3 DNA follows: TGTGCCAGCGGGGGGGCTACTAATGAAAAACTGTTTTTT. This gives the protein CASGGATNEKLFF. The chain combines TRBV11-3 with TRBJ1-4; tentative D call: TRBD1 (6 bases). Trimming pared 8 bases from V and 2 bases from J, leaving 9 bases between. This CDR3 has 13 residues. CDR1 is SGHNT, CDR2 YENEEA, per germline.

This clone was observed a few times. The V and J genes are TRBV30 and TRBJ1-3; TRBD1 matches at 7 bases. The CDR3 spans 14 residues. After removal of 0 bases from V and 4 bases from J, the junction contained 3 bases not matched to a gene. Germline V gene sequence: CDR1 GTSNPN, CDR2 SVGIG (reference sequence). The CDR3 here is CAWSVDRAGNTIYF. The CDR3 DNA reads TGTGCCTGGAGTGTAGACAGGGCCGGAAACACCATATATTTT.

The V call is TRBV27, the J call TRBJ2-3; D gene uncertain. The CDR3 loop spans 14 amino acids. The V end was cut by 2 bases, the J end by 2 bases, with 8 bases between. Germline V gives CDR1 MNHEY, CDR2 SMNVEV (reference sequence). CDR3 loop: CASSLKHNTDTQYF. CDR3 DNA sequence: TGTGCCAGCAGTTTAAAACACAACACAGATACGCAGTATTTT.

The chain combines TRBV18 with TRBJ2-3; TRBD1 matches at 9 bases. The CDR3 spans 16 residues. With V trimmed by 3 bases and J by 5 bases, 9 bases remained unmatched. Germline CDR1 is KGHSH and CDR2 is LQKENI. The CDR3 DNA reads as TGTGCCAGCTCACCCGCCCGGACAGGGGCCGGAGATACGCAGTATTTT. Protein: CASSPARTGAGDTQYF.

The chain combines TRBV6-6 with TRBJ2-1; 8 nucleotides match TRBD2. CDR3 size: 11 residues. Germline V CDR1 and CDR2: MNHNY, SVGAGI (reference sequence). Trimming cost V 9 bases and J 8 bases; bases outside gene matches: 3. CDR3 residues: CASTGGYEQFF. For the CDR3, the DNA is TGTGCCAGTACGGGGGGGTATGAGCAGTTCTTC.

The CDR3 loop reads CASTPGFYVGNQPQHF. CDR3 DNA sequence: TGTGCCAGCACCCCCGGGTTCTACGTCGGAAATCAGCCCCAGCATTTT. The chain carries TRBV6-6 and TRBJ1-5, with unresolved D. Trimming stripped 7 bases from V and 4 bases from J, with 20 bases between. Germline V gene data show CDR1 as MNHNY and CDR2 as SVGAGI (reference sequence). The CDR3 loop spans 16 amino acids.

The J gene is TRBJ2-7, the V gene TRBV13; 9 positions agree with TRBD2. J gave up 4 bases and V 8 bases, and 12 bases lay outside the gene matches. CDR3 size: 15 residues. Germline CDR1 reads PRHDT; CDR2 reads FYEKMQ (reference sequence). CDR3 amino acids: CASWRGGGAIYEQYF. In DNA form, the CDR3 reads TGTGCCAGCTGGCGCGGCGGGGGGGCGATATACGAGCAGTACTTC.

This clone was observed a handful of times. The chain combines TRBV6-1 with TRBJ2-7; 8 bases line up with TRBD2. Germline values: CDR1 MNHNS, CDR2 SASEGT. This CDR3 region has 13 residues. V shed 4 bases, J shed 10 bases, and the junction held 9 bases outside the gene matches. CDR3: CASSGERELAQYF. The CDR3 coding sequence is TGTGCCAGCAGTGGAGAGCGGGAGCTGGCCCAGTACTTC.

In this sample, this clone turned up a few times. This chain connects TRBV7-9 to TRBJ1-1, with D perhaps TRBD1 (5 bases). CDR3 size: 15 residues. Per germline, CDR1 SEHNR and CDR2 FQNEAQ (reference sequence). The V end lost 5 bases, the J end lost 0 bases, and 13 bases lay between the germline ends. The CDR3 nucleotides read TGTGCCAGCAGCCCGAAGGGGTCCTTGAACACTGAAGCTTTCTTT. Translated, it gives CASSPKGSLNTEAFF.

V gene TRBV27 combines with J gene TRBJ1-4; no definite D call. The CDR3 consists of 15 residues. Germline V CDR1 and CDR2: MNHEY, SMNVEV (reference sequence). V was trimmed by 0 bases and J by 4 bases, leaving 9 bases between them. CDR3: CASSLSIHLNEKLFF. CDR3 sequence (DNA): TGTGCCAGCAGTTTATCGATACACCTTAATGAAAAACTGTTTTTT.

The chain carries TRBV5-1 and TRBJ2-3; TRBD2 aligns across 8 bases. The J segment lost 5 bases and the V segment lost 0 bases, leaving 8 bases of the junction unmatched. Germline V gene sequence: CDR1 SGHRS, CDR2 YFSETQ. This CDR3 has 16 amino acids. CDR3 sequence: CASSLGVAGSVDTQYF. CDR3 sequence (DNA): TGCGCCAGCAGCTTGGGGGTAGCGGGGAGCGTAGATACGCAGTATTTT.

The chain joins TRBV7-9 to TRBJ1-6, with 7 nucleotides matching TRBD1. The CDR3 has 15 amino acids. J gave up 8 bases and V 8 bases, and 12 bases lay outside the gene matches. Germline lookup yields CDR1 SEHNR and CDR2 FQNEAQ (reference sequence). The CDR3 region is CASGPPGQIYSPLHF. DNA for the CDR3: TGTGCCAGCGGGCCCCCGGGACAGATTTATTCACCCCTCCACTTT.

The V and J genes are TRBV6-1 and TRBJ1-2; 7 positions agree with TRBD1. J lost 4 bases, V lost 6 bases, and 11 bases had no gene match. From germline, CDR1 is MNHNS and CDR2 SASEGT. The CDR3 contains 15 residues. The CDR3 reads CASREQQGTVYGYTF. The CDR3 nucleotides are TGTGCCAGCAGGGAACAACAGGGGACAGTCTATGGCTACACCTTC.

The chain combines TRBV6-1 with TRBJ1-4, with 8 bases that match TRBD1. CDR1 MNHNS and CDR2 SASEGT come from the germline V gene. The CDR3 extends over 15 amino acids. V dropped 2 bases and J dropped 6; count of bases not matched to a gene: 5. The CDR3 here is CASSEWAGGDEKLFF. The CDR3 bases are TGTGCCAGCAGTGAATGGGCAGGGGGCGATGAAAAACTGTTTTTT.

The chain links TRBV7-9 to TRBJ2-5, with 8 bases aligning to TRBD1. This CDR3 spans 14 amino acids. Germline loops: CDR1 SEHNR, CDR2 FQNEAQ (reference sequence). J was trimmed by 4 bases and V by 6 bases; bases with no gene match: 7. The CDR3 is CASSDWGTGETQYF. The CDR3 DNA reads TGTGCCAGCAGTGATTGGGGGACAGGAGAGACCCAGTACTTC.

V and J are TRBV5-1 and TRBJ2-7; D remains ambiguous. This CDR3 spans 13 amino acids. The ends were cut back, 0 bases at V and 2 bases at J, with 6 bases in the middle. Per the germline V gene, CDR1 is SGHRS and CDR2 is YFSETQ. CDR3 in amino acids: CASSLVETYEQYF. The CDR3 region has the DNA TGCGCCAGCAGCTTGGTAGAAACCTACGAGCAGTACTTC.

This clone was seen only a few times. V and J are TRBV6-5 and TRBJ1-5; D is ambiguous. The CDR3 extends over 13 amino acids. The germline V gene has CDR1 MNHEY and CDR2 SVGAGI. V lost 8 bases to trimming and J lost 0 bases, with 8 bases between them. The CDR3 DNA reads TGTGCCAGCCGATCTAGTAGCAATCAGCCCCAGCATTTT. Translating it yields CASRSSSNQPQHF.

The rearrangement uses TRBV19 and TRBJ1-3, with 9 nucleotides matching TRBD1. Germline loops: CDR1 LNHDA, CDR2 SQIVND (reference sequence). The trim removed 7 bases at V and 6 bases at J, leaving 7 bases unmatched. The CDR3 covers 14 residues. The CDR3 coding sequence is TGTGCCAGTACTGAGACAGGGGGAGAAAACACCATATATTTT. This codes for CASTETGGENTIYF.

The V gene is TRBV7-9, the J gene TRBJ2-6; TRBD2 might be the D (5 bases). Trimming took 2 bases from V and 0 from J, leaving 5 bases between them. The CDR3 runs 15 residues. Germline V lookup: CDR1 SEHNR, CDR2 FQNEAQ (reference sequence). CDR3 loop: CASSLSGSGANVLTF. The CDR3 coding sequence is TGTGCCAGCAGCTTAAGCGGCTCTGGGGCCAACGTCCTGACTTTC.

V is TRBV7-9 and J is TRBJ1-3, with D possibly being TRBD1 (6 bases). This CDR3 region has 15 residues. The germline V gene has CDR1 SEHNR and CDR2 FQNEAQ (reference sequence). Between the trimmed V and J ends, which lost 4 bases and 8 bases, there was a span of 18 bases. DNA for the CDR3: TGTGCCAGCAGCTCCCAAGGACAGTCGGCGGACACCATATATTTT. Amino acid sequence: CASSSQGQSADTIYF.

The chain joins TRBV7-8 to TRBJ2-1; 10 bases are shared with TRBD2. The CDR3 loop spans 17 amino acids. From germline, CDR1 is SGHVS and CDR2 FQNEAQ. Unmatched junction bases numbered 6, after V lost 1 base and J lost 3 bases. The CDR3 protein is CASSLDFWTSGYNEQFF. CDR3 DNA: TGTGCCAGCAGCTTAGACTTCTGGACTAGCGGCTACAATGAGCAGTTCTTC.